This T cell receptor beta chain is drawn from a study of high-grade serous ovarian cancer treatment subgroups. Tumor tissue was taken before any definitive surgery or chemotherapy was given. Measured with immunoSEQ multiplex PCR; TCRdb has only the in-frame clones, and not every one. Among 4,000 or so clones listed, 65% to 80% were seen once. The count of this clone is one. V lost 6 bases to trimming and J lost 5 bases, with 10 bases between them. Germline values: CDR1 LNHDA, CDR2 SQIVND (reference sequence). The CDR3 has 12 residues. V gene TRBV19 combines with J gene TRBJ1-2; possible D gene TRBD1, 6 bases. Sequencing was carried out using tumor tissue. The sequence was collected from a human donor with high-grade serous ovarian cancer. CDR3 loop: CASREQGYGYTF. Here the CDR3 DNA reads TGTGCCAGTAGAGAACAGGGTTATGGCTACACCTTC.